Sequencing of this TCR beta chain was carried out in a study of shared clonotypes between healthy human individuals. General study points: Few donors limited the genetic and exposure-history diversity represented. Inspection by rarefaction showed sorted-subset sequencing to be incomplete despite large depth.

About this clone: What it binds is unknown.

Profiling relied on immunoSEQ multiplex PCR, and the TCRdb table lists in-frame clones only, not all of them. Of nearly 1 million clones listed, 76% were seen once; the top ten hold around 1.5%. The V and J ends lost 4 bases and 10 bases, in that order; junction bases with no gene match: 9. Germline-derived CDR1 and CDR2 are SNHLY and FYNNEI. The CDR3 extends over 13 amino acids. Every contributor of samples was a Caucasian grown-up residing in Nashville, Tennessee. The chain links TRBV2 to TRBJ1-1; TRBD1 matches at 7 bases. Sequences were obtained from memory CD4+ T cells sorted from blood. Subset defined: CD45RA-negative fraction. The sequence came from a man between 18 and 29 years old in good health. The CDR3 region has the DNA TGTGCCAGCAGTGTAGGACAGGACCTAAGAGCTTTCTTT. Its protein product is CASSVGQDLRAFF. The full variable domain, rest sourced from reference TRBV2 and TRBJ1-1, is EPEVTQTPSHQVTQMGQEVILRCVPISNHLYFYWYRQILGQKVEFLVSFYNNEISEKSEIFDDQFSVERPDGSNFTLKIRSTKLEDSAMYFCASSVGQDLRAFFGQGTRLTVV.